This paragraph reports one T cell receptor (beta chain). As yet, its antigen is unknown. Other DNA sequences in this specimen translate into the identical CDR3. The data stem from a study of cytomegalovirus exposure and HLA in healthy donors. Study conclusions and caveats: For most TCR sequences rarity was the rule, although some public TCRs occurred in many donors. An analysis done earlier found most TCR beta V segments productive about 87% or about 30% of the time. In a later analysis, approximately 15,000 TCR beta sequences were associated with HLA alleles at 0.05 false discovery rate. Sequences of the TCR beta chain were said to predict the HLA-A and HLA-B alleles of most subjects accurately.

CDR3 length equals 12 residues. Germline V gives CDR1 SQVTM, CDR2 ANQGSEA. J lost 5 bases, V lost 7 bases, and 1 base had no gene match. The PCR employed 60 Vbeta primers together with 13 Jbeta primers. TCRdb's copy holds only in-frame clones and misses some; the assay was immunoSEQ multiplex PCR. The table includes around 120,000 clones, approximately 81% detected once. V gene TRBV29-1 combines with J gene TRBJ2-1; 11 bases map to TRBD2. This receptor was obtained from a young man in good health and CMV-seronegative. Sequencing was performed on PBMCs. The CDR3 coding sequence is TGCAGCGCGGGACTAGCGGACAATGAGCAGTTCTTC. Amino acid sequence: CSAGLADNEQFF.